Reported below is one T cell receptor (beta chain). Its recognized antigen is unknown. Base-call qualities are not available, and no considerably larger clone is one nucleotide away. For TCRbeta CDR3 sequencing, genomic DNA was extracted from sorted cells using the QIAGEN DNeasy Blood and Tissue Kit. High-throughput TCRbeta CDR3 sequencing was carried out commercially through immunoSEQ, with PCR amplification with bias correction and internal controls included. Under the source paper's analysis protocol: Unique productive TCRbeta sequences were defined by CDR3 nucleotide sequence where primers matched, otherwise by CDR3 amino acid sequence with Vbeta and Jbeta genes. As a correction for sorting error, sequences shared between sorted populations at a frequency ratio of 2:1 or less were discarded, and the remaining shared sequences were assigned to the higher population. Donor-reactive sequences were defined as at least 5-fold expanded in CFSE-low cells versus unstimulated cells, with frequency of at least 0.01% in CFSE-low cells. Jensen-Shannon divergence, calculated on the top 100 TCRbeta sequences ranked by frequency, was used to quantify repertoire divergence. For any sample with multiple sequencing runs, sorting error was corrected in each run separately before the runs were pooled. This is the immuneACCESS table as TCRdb keeps it, with only in-frame sequences that have V and J called. A part of the clones is gone; compared with another copy, unresolved V genes explain less than half, and the rest is unexplained. V, J and clone size reflect that table, while D and trimming were determined from the DNA. The sample yields 85,000 to 100,000 clones; approximately 94% were counted once. The ten biggest clones cover 0.46% of the sample.

The label giving this sample's time point can be read as: blood sample drawn before combined kidney and bone marrow transplant. Unstimulated Tregs (CD4+CD25+CD127-), CD4+ non-Tregs (CD4+CD25-), CD4 and CD8 cells were FACS-sorted from thawed PBMCs. The patients were a few recipients of combined kidney and bone marrow transplants from the ITN036ST trial, and samples were available only for these trial subjects. Healthy control blood was processed to PBMCs by Ficoll density gradient and cryopreserved, and patient PBMCs were collected before and after transplant. CDR1 and CDR2, looked up from the germline V gene, are SGHRS and YFSETQ. From its cysteine to its phenylalanine, the CDR3 spans 15 amino acids. The CDR3 DNA has 45 bases and is translated from base 1. At the junction V is shortened by 3 bases and J by 8 bases; bases outside the gene matches: 9. This entry is derived from a study of Tregs in tolerant kidney transplant recipients (dated 2019 in TCRdb). Background for the entire study: The transplants used related donors along with nonmyeloablative bone marrow transplantation, and in the human trials mixed chimerism was transient. The study used TCRbeta sequencing to identify donor-specific regulatory T cells before combined kidney and bone marrow transplantation, then tracked those cells after transplant. Study-wide findings and limitations: In tolerant patients, donor-specific Tregs expanded more than Tregs overall, which suggests antigen-driven rather than nonspecific expansion. The study was limited by small patient numbers, and the findings need validation in larger populations and under other immunosuppression protocols. Expanding Tregs with activated donor B cells appeared to identify the most biologically relevant and donor-specific TCRbeta repertoire. For some patients, the PCR primers changed as time went on, which meant samples from those patients could not be compared with one another at the nucleotide level. Biological reproducibility was not directly addressed, though technical replication error appeared minimal.

The sequence joins TRBV5-1 to TRBJ2-3, with 10 middle bases fitting TRBD1. The sequence derives from a human donor who received a combined kidney and bone marrow transplant. Source: CD4+ T cells from blood, taken before the transplant. The CDR3 has the sequence CASSYGQGTGATQYF. The DNA sequence reads TGCGCCAGCAGCTACGGACAGGGGACAGGGGCTACGCAGTATTTT.